The 25 T cell receptor beta chains reported below all come from one sample, sequenced in a study of T-cell reconstitution after alpha-beta-depleted transplantation in children. Molecular barcoding with unique molecular identifiers was used for the TCRbeta library. TCRdb analysed the PCR reads with MiXCR anew, one entry per CDR3 protein. The repertoire consists of 500,000 or so distinct CDR3 sequences, with around a third occurring once and the leading ten covering about 2.3%. The specimen comprised PBMCs from the stem cell graft donor, sampled from the stem cell graft. The origin of the receptors is a human donor who donated a stem cell graft to a child with aplastic anemia.

J is TRBJ2-5 and V is TRBV14; 9 positions match TRBD1. Germline V gene lookup returns CDR1 SGHDN and CDR2 FVKESK. V lost 5 bases to trimming and J lost 5 bases; unmatched junction nucleotides: 9. This CDR3 is built from 15 residues. CDR3 loop: CASSFPRTGDETQYF. CDR3 nucleotides: TGTGCCAGCAGCTTTCCACGGACAGGGGATGAGACCCAGTACTTC.

The chain employs TRBV5-1 and TRBJ2-3; 14 bases are a match to TRBD2. Germline trimming cut 1 base from V and 3 bases from J; bases unmatched to any gene: 7. Germline V lookup: CDR1 SGHRS, CDR2 YFSETQ. The CDR3 sequence is 18 residues long. In DNA form, the CDR3 reads TGCGCCAGCAGCTTGACCGGGACTAGCGGGAGTGGGACAGATACGCAGTATTTT. The encoded protein is CASSLTGTSGSGTDTQYF.

The V gene is TRBV6-2 or TRBV6-3, the J gene TRBJ2-7, with D perhaps assigned TRBD1 or TRBD2 (5 bases each). The ends were cut back, 5 bases at V and 0 bases at J, with 14 bases in the middle. CDR3 length equals 15 residues. Germline assignment: CDR1 MNHEY and CDR2 SVGEGT. The CDR3 loop reads CASSLPGTASYEQYF. CDR3 sequence (DNA): TGTGCCAGCAGTCTACCGGGGACGGCCTCCTACGAGCAGTACTTC.

This clonotype came up a few times. The rearrangement links TRBV5-1 to TRBJ2-1; TRBD1 aligns across 12 bases. CDR3 length equals 15 residues. Germline trimming cut 3 bases from V and 6 bases from J; bases unmatched to any gene: 4. Germline CDR1 SGHRS, CDR2 YFSETQ. Here the CDR3 DNA reads TGCGCCAGCAGCTCCCGGGGACAGGGGGCCAATGAGCAGTTCTTC. Amino acid sequence: CASSSRGQGANEQFF.

This chain joins TRBV20-1 and TRBJ2-7; 8 nucleotides line up with TRBD2. Looked up from germline, CDR1 is DFQATT and CDR2 is SNEGSKA (reference sequence). The CDR3 is 13 amino acids. V shed 4 bases and J 2 bases; nucleotides not matched to a gene: 4. The CDR3 nucleotides are TGCAGTGCTACCGCAGCGGGAGCCTACGAGCAGTACGTC. Translation: CSATAAGAYEQYV.

The chain carries TRBV5-1 and TRBJ1-4, with D tentatively TRBD1 (6 bases). The germline V gene encodes CDR1 SGHRS and CDR2 YFSETQ. Trimming took 4 bases from V and 5 from J, leaving 15 bases between them. The CDR3 contains 15 residues. This CDR3 reads CASSEPTGENEKLFF. The CDR3 nucleotides are TGCGCCAGCAGCGAACCGACAGGAGAGAATGAAAAACTGTTTTTT.

This clonotype was seen a handful of times. The chain joins TRBV12-3 or TRBV12-4 to TRBJ2-1; weak D call: TRBD1 (6 bases). This CDR3 contains 13 residues. V was trimmed by 4 bases and J by 11 bases, leaving 15 bases between them. The CDR3 nucleotides are TGTGCCAGCAGTTCCCTCGACAGGAATCAGCAGTTCTTC. Protein: CASSSLDRNQQFF.

This chain joins TRBV29-1 and TRBJ1-5; a weak D match, TRBD1 (6 bases). This CDR3 comprises 13 residues. The germline CDR1 and CDR2 sequences are SQVTM and ANQGSEA. With 4 bases removed from V and 3 bases from J, the gap between germline ends came to 10 bases. The CDR3 nucleotides are TGCAGCGTTGCCAGGGGAATCAATCAGCCCCAGCATTTT. Its protein product is CSVARGINQPQHF.

The chain combines TRBV18 with TRBJ2-2; D is unclear. Trimming pared 3 bases from V and 8 bases from J, leaving 10 bases between. CDR3 length: 13 residues. Germline V gene data show CDR1 as KGHSH and CDR2 as LQKENI. The CDR3 sequence: CASSPALLGELFF. The CDR3 bases are TGTGCCAGCTCACCGGCGCTACTGGGGGAGCTGTTTTTT.

This rearrangement joins TRBV20-1 to TRBJ2-5, with TRBD2 matching 10 bases. This CDR3 has 14 amino acids. The germline V gene encodes CDR1 DFQATT and CDR2 SNEGSKA (reference sequence). The junction had 4 bases not matched to a gene; V was cut back by 3 bases and J by 3 bases. The chain's CDR3 is CSASLTSGKETQYF. The CDR3 region has the DNA TGCAGTGCTAGTCTCACTAGCGGGAAAGAGACCCAGTACTTC.

V and J are TRBV29-1 and TRBJ2-7; no firm D call. CDR1 SQVTM and CDR2 ANQGSEA come from the germline V gene. The CDR3 is 12 residues long. V lost 5 bases and J 1 base, leaving 9 bases between the germline ends. The DNA for the CDR3 is TGCAGCGTTAAGCCCGGATCCTACGAGCAGTACTTC. Encoded protein: CSVKPGSYEQYF.

The chain uses TRBV5-5 and TRBJ2-2; the match to TRBD2 covers 9 bases. The CDR3 spans 13 residues. Germline V gives CDR1 SGHKS, CDR2 YYEKEE (reference sequence). V trimming: 5 bases; J trimming: 5 bases; junction bases outside the gene matches: 1. CDR3 sequence: CASRLAGTGELFF. The CDR3 DNA follows: TGTGCCAGCAGGCTAGCGGGGACCGGGGAGCTGTTTTTT.

The chain couples TRBV24-1 to TRBJ2-1; 10 positions match TRBD1. CDR3 size: 16 residues. J was trimmed by 2 bases and V by 4 bases; bases with no gene match: 4. Germline CDR1 and CDR2: KGHDR and SFDVKD. The CDR3 loop is CATSDWTGGTYNEQFF. The CDR3 DNA sequence: TGTGCCACCAGTGACTGGACAGGGGGGACCTACAATGAGCAGTTCTTC.

The chain links TRBV12-3 or TRBV12-4 to TRBJ2-5, with TRBD1 matching over 8 bases. There are 16 residues in the CDR3. The V and J ends lost 1 base and 5 bases, in that order; junction bases with no gene match: 9. The CDR3 here is CASSLGPGGGVETQYF. The CDR3 bases are TGTGCCAGCAGTTTAGGCCCAGGGGGCGGCGTCGAGACCCAGTACTTC.

This clonotype was counted a few times. This chain uses TRBV29-1 with TRBJ1-1, with D possibly matching TRBD1 (5 bases). The CDR3 covers 12 residues. In germline, CDR1 is SQVTM, CDR2 ANQGSEA. V was cut by 6 bases and J by 6 bases, with 14 bases left in between. The CDR3 nucleotides are TGCAGCGTGTCCGGGGGTGGACCTGAAGCTTTCTTT. Encoded protein: CSVSGGGPEAFF. Supplemented by reference TRBV29-1 and TRBJ1-1, the full variable domain reads SAVISQKPSRDICQRGTSLTIQCQVDSQVTMMFWYRQQPGQSLTLIATANQGSEATYESGFVIDKFPISRPNLTFSTLTVSNMSPEDSSIYLCSVSGGGPEAFFGQGTRLTVV.

This chain's CDR3 is CASRYTSGRSYNEQFF. CDR3 bases: TGTGCCAGCAGATACACTAGCGGGAGGTCGTACAATGAGCAGTTCTTC. The gene calls are TRBV7-2 and TRBJ2-1, with TRBD2 matching over 12 bases. The CDR3 contains 16 residues. Germline CDR1 is SGHTA and CDR2 is FQGNSA. J was trimmed by 4 bases and V by 6 bases; bases with no gene match: 7.

The rearrangement links TRBV6-2 or TRBV6-3 to TRBJ1-6; D gene ambiguous. CDR3 length equals 13 residues. Germline V gives CDR1 MNHEY, CDR2 SVGEGT. V was shortened by 0 bases and J by 6 bases, with 3 bases between the two germline ends. The CDR3 sequence is CASSYSANSPLHF. Written as DNA, the CDR3 is TGTGCCAGCAGTTACTCCGCTAATTCACCCCTCCACTTT.

The chain couples TRBV6-5 to TRBJ2-7, with D possibly being TRBD1 (6 bases). V was cut by 2 bases and J by 0 bases, with 11 bases left in between. Germline CDR1 and CDR2: MNHEY and SVGAGI. The CDR3 sequence is 15 residues long. This CDR3 reads CASSYSPDSSYEQYF. In DNA form, the CDR3 reads TGTGCCAGCAGTTACAGTCCGGACAGCTCCTACGAGCAGTACTTC.

This clonotype was seen repeatedly, ten times or more. The CDR3 DNA reads as TGCAGCGTTGAAGATTTACAAAACTATGGCTACACCTTC. It translates to CSVEDLQNYGYTF. The J gene is TRBJ1-2, the V gene TRBV29-1; D gene unclear. CDR1 and CDR2 from the germline V gene are SQVTM and ANQGSEA. V gave up 0 bases and J gave up 2 bases, with 7 bases separating them. The CDR3 contains 13 residues.

This sequence joins TRBV30 and TRBJ1-1, with D possibly TRBD1 on 5 matching bases. V was cut by 3 bases and J by 5 bases, with 16 bases left in between. Per the germline V gene, CDR1 is GTSNPN and CDR2 is SVGIG (reference sequence). This CDR3 region has 14 residues. CDR3 sequence (DNA): TGTGCCTGGAGGCTGGGGCCTGGCCTTACTGAAGCTTTCTTT. This translates into CAWRLGPGLTEAFF.

The rearrangement links TRBV19 to TRBJ1-2, with 8 bases identical to TRBD1. Germline V gene data show CDR1 as LNHDA and CDR2 as SQIVND (reference sequence). The trim removed 3 bases at V and 3 bases at J, leaving 9 bases unmatched. The CDR3 is 16 amino acids. The CDR3 loop is CASSMRQGALDYGYTF. Written as DNA, the CDR3 is TGTGCCAGTAGTATGCGTCAGGGGGCGCTGGACTATGGCTACACCTTC.

The J gene is TRBJ1-2, the V gene TRBV20-1, with D perhaps TRBD1 (6 bases). Germline CDR1 and CDR2: DFQATT and SNEGSKA (reference sequence). The ends were cut back, 3 bases at V and 4 bases at J, with 18 bases in the middle. The CDR3 is made up of 15 amino acids. CDR3 DNA: TGCAGTGCTAGGAGGACAGAGGGAGTCCCCTATGGCTACACCTTC. Translation gives CSARRTEGVPYGYTF.

In its sample, this clonotype was seen once. V usage is TRBV5-4 and J usage is TRBJ1-1; D is undetermined. Between the trimmed V and J ends, which lost 2 bases and 0 bases, there was a span of 11 bases. Germline assignment: CDR1 SGHNT and CDR2 YYREEE (reference sequence). CDR3 length: 15 amino acids. CDR3 sequence: CASSFGGPLNTEAFF. The CDR3 DNA sequence: TGTGCCAGCAGCTTCGGAGGACCGCTGAACACTGAAGCTTTCTTT. Full variable domain (outside the CDR3, taken from reference TRBV5-4 and TRBJ1-1): ETGVTQSPTHLIKTRGQQVTLRCSSQSGHNTVSWYQQALGQGPQFIFQYYREEENGRGNFPPRFSGLQFPNYSSELNVNALELDDSALYLCASSFGGPLNTEAFFGQGTRLTVV.

For this clonotype: The CDR3 carries no conserved terminal phenylalanine or tryptophan, so it likely arises from a read error. This rearrangement joins TRBV20-1 to TRBJ1-4; 7 nucleotides line up with TRBD1. V lost 6 bases and J lost 0; bases outside the gene matches: 7. The CDR3 is 15 residues long. Germline V gene lookup returns CDR1 DFQATT and CDR2 SNEGSKA (reference sequence). The CDR3 nucleotides read TGCAGTGCAGCGGGGACAGCGGCAACTAATGAAAAACTGTTTTCT. Translation: CSAAGTAATNEKLFS.

The V gene is TRBV25-1, the J gene TRBJ2-2, with D perhaps TRBD1 or TRBD2 (6 bases each). The CDR3 is 14 residues long. Between the trimmed V and J ends, which lost 3 bases and 7 bases, there was a span of 12 bases. CDR1 is MGHDK and CDR2 is SYGVNS in the germline V gene. CDR3 coding DNA: TGTGCCAGCAGTGATCAGGGGCGGGGCGGGGAGCTGTTTTTT. Translating it yields CASSDQGRGGELFF.